Each of the 27 T cell receptor beta chains below was sequenced from the same sample in a study of T cell responses to AZD1222 COVID-19 vaccine. The protocol was immunoSEQ multiplex PCR, while the TCRdb copy is restricted to in-frame clones and leaves out a portion. The data contain about 84,000 clones, 70% to 90% of them singletons. The sample consisted of peripheral blood, taken 28 days after the second AZD1222 dose. The origin of the receptors is an adult who received the AZD1222 COVID-19 vaccine.

The chain is built from TRBV7-9 and TRBJ1-2; 8 bases fit TRBD1. The CDR3 covers 15 residues. Trimming removed 5 bases from V and 3 bases from J; junction bases left unmatched: 8. The germline V gene has CDR1 SEHNR and CDR2 FQNEAQ (reference sequence). CDR3 in amino acids: CASSQGAEGYYGYTF. CDR3 nucleotide sequence: TGTGCCAGCAGCCAGGGGGCCGAGGGTTACTATGGCTACACCTTC.

The chain is built from TRBV19 and TRBJ2-5; the match to TRBD1 covers 7 bases. The CDR3 totals 15 residues. The V gene end was trimmed by 6 bases and the J gene end by 4 bases; junction bases not matched to a gene: 11. Germline V gene sequence: CDR1 LNHDA, CDR2 SQIVND (reference sequence). The CDR3 reads CASSVTGILRETQYF. The CDR3 DNA reads TGTGCCAGTAGCGTGACAGGGATTTTGCGAGAGACCCAGTACTTC.

The chain carries TRBV27 and TRBJ1-2; perhaps TRBD1 as D (5 bases). Germline assignment: CDR1 MNHEY and CDR2 SMNVEV (reference sequence). V dropped 5 bases and J dropped 6 bases, with 13 bases sitting between them. The CDR3 spans 13 residues. CDR3 bases: TGTGCCAGCAGTCCGAGAACCAGGGATGGCTACACCTTC. Translation: CASSPRTRDGYTF.

The chain employs TRBV4-3 and TRBJ1-6, with D perhaps matching TRBD1 (5 bases). Trimming took off 4 bases at V and 9 bases at J, with 19 bases between the two ends. Germline lookup yields CDR1 LGHNA and CDR2 YSLEER. This CDR3 region has 16 residues. The CDR3 spells CASSLSRGGGGSPLHF. The CDR3 nucleotides are TGCGCCAGCAGCCTTTCACGGGGGGGAGGAGGTTCACCCCTCCACTTT.

This chain connects TRBV5-1 to TRBJ1-4, with D maybe TRBD1 (5 bases). This CDR3 comprises 16 residues. Germline V gene lookup returns CDR1 SGHRS and CDR2 YFSETQ. V dropped 5 bases and J dropped 0 bases, with 14 bases sitting between them. This CDR3 is CASRETGYTTNEKLFF. In nucleotides, the CDR3 is TGCGCCAGCAGGGAAACAGGTTATACAACTAATGAAAAACTGTTTTTT.

V gene TRBV7-8 combines with J gene TRBJ2-2, with 7 bases matching TRBD1. The CDR3 length is 14 residues. V shed 0 bases and J 11 bases; nucleotides not matched to a gene: 6. Germline V gives CDR1 SGHVS, CDR2 FQNEAQ. Here the CDR3 reads CASSLATRGRELFF. The DNA of the CDR3 is TGTGCCAGCAGCTTAGCAACCAGGGGGAGAGAGCTGTTTTTT. The whole variable domain, remainder taken from reference TRBV7-8 and TRBJ2-2, is GAGVSQSPRYKVAKRGQDVALRCDPISGHVSLFWYQQALGQGPEFLTYFQNEAQLDKSGLPSDRFFAERPEGSVSTLKIQRTQQEDSAVYLCASSLATRGRELFFGEGSRLTVL.

The chain recombines TRBV5-1 with TRBJ2-1; D call uncertain. The CDR3 is 16 amino acids. Germline CDR1 reads SGHRS; CDR2 reads YFSETQ. Trimming left V 0 bases short and J 0 bases short, with 10 bases between. The CDR3 loop reads CASSLDRPSSYNEQFF. The DNA for the CDR3 is TGCGCCAGCAGCTTGGATAGACCTAGCTCCTACAATGAGCAGTTCTTC.

The rearrangement uses TRBV5-1 and TRBJ2-7; D is ambiguous. The V gene's germline CDR1 is SGHRS and CDR2 YFSETQ. With 7 bases removed from V and 4 bases from J, the gap between germline ends came to 15 bases. This CDR3 has 13 residues. CDR3 sequence reads: CASGVRELYEQYV. The CDR3 DNA follows: TGCGCCAGCGGGGTTCGCGAACTATACGAGCAGTACGTC.

The genes are TRBV19 and TRBJ2-3; 13 positions agree with TRBD2. CDR3 length: 15 residues. Germline trimming cut 5 bases from V and 7 bases from J; bases unmatched to any gene: 6. Germline-derived CDR1 and CDR2 are LNHDA and SQIVND (reference sequence). CDR3 residues: CASSPRTSGSYTQYF. CDR3 bases: TGTGCCAGTAGTCCACGGACTAGCGGGAGCTATACGCAGTATTTT.

This clone has more than one count but fewer than ten. This rearrangement joins TRBV20-1 to TRBJ2-7; 8 bases are shared with TRBD1. The CDR3 covers 14 residues. CDR1 and CDR2 from the germline V gene are DFQATT and SNEGSKA (reference sequence). The V segment lost 3 bases and the J segment 4 bases; nucleotides outside the gene matches: 8. CDR3 sequence reads: CSASRAGGTYEQYV. In nucleotides, the CDR3 is TGCAGTGCTAGTAGGGCAGGGGGCACTTACGAGCAGTACGTC.

This chain joins TRBV14 and TRBJ1-2; no reliable D call. The germline V gene encodes CDR1 SGHDN and CDR2 FVKESK. The CDR3 is 17 residues long. Trimming removed 1 base from V and 6 bases from J, with 21 bases in between. The CDR3 loop is CASSQVNLDAQRDGYTF. In DNA form, the CDR3 reads TGTGCCAGCAGCCAAGTTAATCTTGACGCGCAGCGGGATGGCTACACCTTC.

This clone has just one count. The rearrangement links TRBV14 to TRBJ1-1; possible D gene TRBD1, 6 bases. The V and J ends lost 4 bases and 1 base respectively, with 10 bases between them. The CDR3 is 14 amino acids. Germline values: CDR1 SGHDN, CDR2 FVKESK. The CDR3 reads CASSPSTGNTEAFF. Here the CDR3 DNA reads TGTGCCAGCAGCCCCTCGACAGGGAACACTGAAGCTTTCTTT. Based on the CDR3 plus reference TRBV14 and TRBJ1-1, the full variable domain is EAGVTQFPSHSVIEKGQTVTLRCDPISGHDNLYWYRRVMGKEIKFLLHFVKESKQDESGMPNNRFLAERTGGTYSTLKVQPAELEDSGVYFCASSPSTGNTEAFFGQGTRLTVV.

This clone was detected many times. The chain couples TRBV3-1 (or the pseudogene TRBV3-2) to TRBJ2-1; 10 bases fit TRBD1. Germline V CDR1 and CDR2: LGHDT, YNNKEL (reference sequence). V lost 4 bases, J lost 7 bases, and 7 bases stayed unmatched. The CDR3 loop spans 15 amino acids. CDR3 DNA: TGTGCCAGCAGCCTGGGACAGGGGTTAAGAAATGAGCAGTTCTTC. Its translation: CASSLGQGLRNEQFF.

This chain joins TRBV2 and TRBJ1-1; unclear D gene. V was trimmed by 7 bases and J by 2 bases, leaving 14 bases between them. CDR1 is SNHLY, CDR2 FYNNEI, per germline. The CDR3 is 14 residues long. The CDR3 loop is CASTPGSRNTEAFF. The DNA for the CDR3 is TGTGCCAGCACGCCCGGGAGCAGAAACACTGAAGCTTTCTTT.

This chain uses TRBV29-1 with TRBJ2-3; TRBD1 matches at 12 bases. Germline V gene lookup returns CDR1 SQVTM and CDR2 ANQGSEA. Trimming took 8 bases from V and 1 from J; bases not matched to a gene: 10. The CDR3 covers 16 residues. CDR3 bases: TGCAGCCTCACGGGTGGGACAGGGGGCGGCACAGATACGCAGTATTTT. Protein sequence: CSLTGGTGGGTDTQYF.

The chain has TRBV24-1 and TRBJ2-6; D gene uncertain. The CDR3 is 13 amino acids. The V and J ends lost 8 bases and 2 bases respectively, with 6 bases between them. CDR1 KGHDR and CDR2 SFDVKD come from the germline V gene. CDR3 bases: TGTGCCACCACGGCGCCTGGGGCCAACGTCCTGACTTTC. Translating gives CATTAPGANVLTF.

V and J are TRBV24-1 and TRBJ1-4, with D possibly TRBD1 on 5 matching bases. Germline values: CDR1 KGHDR, CDR2 SFDVKD. The CDR3 runs 14 residues. V was trimmed by 4 bases and J by 2 bases, leaving 7 bases between them. Here the CDR3 reads CATSEEGTNEKLFF. The CDR3 DNA reads as TGTGCCACCAGTGAGGAGGGGACTAATGAAAAACTGTTTTTT.

This chain joins TRBV19 and TRBJ1-5; tentative D call: TRBD1 (5 bases). The germline V gene encodes CDR1 LNHDA and CDR2 SQIVND (reference sequence). CDR3 length: 13 amino acids. V was clipped by 2 bases and J by 5 bases, with 7 bases between them. CDR3 protein: CASSISGYQPQHF. The CDR3 nucleotides read TGTGCCAGTAGTATATCAGGGTATCAGCCCCAGCATTTT. Drawing the rest from reference TRBV19 and TRBJ1-5, the complete variable domain is DGGITQSPKYLFRKEGQNVTLSCEQNLNHDAMYWYRQDPGQGLRLIYYSQIVNDFQKGDIAEGYSVSREKKESFPLTVTSAQKNPTAFYLCASSISGYQPQHFGDGTRLSIL.

In its sample, this clone was seen a few times. This chain links TRBV30 with TRBJ2-6; no clear D. Trimming took 3 bases from V and 4 from J, leaving 4 bases between them. Germline lookup yields CDR1 GTSNPN and CDR2 SVGIG (reference sequence). The length of the CDR3 is 12 residues. The CDR3 protein is CAWSSGANVLTF. Here the CDR3 DNA reads TGTGCCTGGAGCTCCGGGGCCAACGTCCTGACTTTC.

V usage is TRBV4-3 and J usage is TRBJ2-5, with D possibly matching TRBD2 (6 bases). Germline CDR1 LGHNA, CDR2 YSLEER. CDR3 size: 16 residues. With 0 bases removed from V and 3 bases from J, the gap between germline ends came to 14 bases. The CDR3 is CASSQDIWDSEETQYF. DNA for the CDR3: TGCGCCAGCAGCCAAGATATTTGGGACTCAGAAGAGACCCAGTACTTC.

The chain carries TRBV6-5 and TRBJ1-4, with a tentative D call TRBD1 (6 bases). The CDR3 is made up of 13 amino acids. Between the trimmed V and J ends, which lost 7 bases and 8 bases, there was a span of 14 bases. Germline-derived CDR1 and CDR2 are MNHEY and SVGAGI. DNA for the CDR3: TGTGCCAGCAACCGGGGGGCCACAGAAAAACTGTTTTTT. Encoded protein: CASNRGATEKLFF.

This clone was observed a handful of times. This rearrangement joins TRBV5-1 to TRBJ2-7; D perhaps matches TRBD2 (6 bases). The CDR3 extends over 12 amino acids. The germline V gene encodes CDR1 SGHRS and CDR2 YFSETQ. V dropped 4 bases and J dropped 4 bases, with 9 bases sitting between them. CDR3 bases: TGCGCCAGCAGCGCCCGGGGGTACGAGCAGTACTTC. Protein product: CASSARGYEQYF.

The chain links TRBV29-1 to TRBJ2-1; 11 bases fit TRBD2. Germline lookup yields CDR1 SQVTM and CDR2 ANQGSEA. The CDR3 is 13 amino acids. The junction had 8 bases not matched to a gene; V was cut back by 7 bases and J by 9 bases. CDR3 protein: CSGRLAGKSEQFF. As DNA, the CDR3 is TGCAGCGGAAGACTAGCGGGAAAGAGTGAGCAGTTCTTC.

The V gene is TRBV10-3, the J gene TRBJ2-1; TRBD2 aligns across 7 bases. Germline V gene lookup returns CDR1 ENHRY and CDR2 SYGVKD. CDR3 length: 16 residues. With V trimmed by 6 bases and J by 4 bases, 12 bases remained unmatched. CDR3 sequence (DNA): TGTGCCATCAGCGGGGAGGGGAGCGGGATTTACAATGAGCAGTTCTTC. The encoded protein is CAISGEGSGIYNEQFF.

V gene TRBV7-8 combines with J gene TRBJ1-2; no definite D call. The germline gives CDR1 SGHVS, CDR2 FQNEAQ. V was cut by 5 bases and J by 4 bases, with 14 bases left in between. The CDR3 runs 14 residues. The CDR3 DNA reads as TGTGCCAGCAGCGTAACATGGCAAGCCTATGGCTACACCTTC. Encoded protein: CASSVTWQAYGYTF.

The chain uses TRBV19 and TRBJ2-1, with D possibly TRBD1 on 5 matching bases. The CDR3 loop spans 13 amino acids. Trimming removed 10 bases at V and 3 bases at J, with 13 bases between. Germline-derived CDR1 and CDR2 are LNHDA and SQIVND (reference sequence). CDR3 sequence (DNA): TGTGCCACCTCCCCAAGGGGCTACAATGAGCAGTTCTTC. This codes for CATSPRGYNEQFF.

This clone was detected once. This sequence joins TRBV10-3 and TRBJ2-1; the match to TRBD2 covers 10 bases. CDR3 length: 19 residues. CDR1 and CDR2 from the germline V gene are ENHRY and SYGVKD. V gave up 7 bases and J gave up 0 bases; unmatched junction bases: 15. Written as DNA, the CDR3 is TGTGCCATCAAGCCAGCGGGGGGGGTTCAAACCAGCTCCTACAATGAGCAGTTCTTC. It specifies CAIKPAGGVQTSSYNEQFF.